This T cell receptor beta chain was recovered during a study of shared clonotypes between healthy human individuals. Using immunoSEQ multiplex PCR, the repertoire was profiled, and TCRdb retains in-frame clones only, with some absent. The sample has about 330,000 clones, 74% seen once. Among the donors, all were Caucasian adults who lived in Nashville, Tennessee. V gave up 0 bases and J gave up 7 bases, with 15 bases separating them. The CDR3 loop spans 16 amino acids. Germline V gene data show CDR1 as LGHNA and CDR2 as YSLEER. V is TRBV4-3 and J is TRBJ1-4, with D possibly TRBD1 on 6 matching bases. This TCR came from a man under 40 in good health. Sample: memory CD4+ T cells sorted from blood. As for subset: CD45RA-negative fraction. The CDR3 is CASSQDKRGGGEKLFF. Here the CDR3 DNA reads TGCGCCAGCAGCCAAGATAAAAGAGGGGGGGGTGAAAAACTGTTTTTT.